This record concerns one T cell receptor (beta chain) sequence. As yet, its antigen is unknown. The record originates from a study of response to subunit inactivated influenza vaccine. The V end lost 2 bases, the J end lost 0 bases, and 13 bases lay between the germline ends. The CDR3 runs 16 residues. Germline-derived CDR1 and CDR2 are MNHEY and SVGEGT. TCRdb processed the RT-PCR reads anew with MiXCR; each CDR3 protein has one entry. This table holds 450,000 to 700,000 distinct CDR3 sequences, 12% to 15% found once. Findings and limits, study-wide: Seasonal influenza vaccination, on each occasion, was suggested by the authors to recruit few new T cells.

The source is a man aged 50-60 years who received an inactivated influenza vaccine. The chain combines TRBV6-2 or TRBV6-3 with TRBJ2-5, with D hard to call. Sample: PBMCs from blood, taken 11 to 12 days after vaccination. The CDR3 loop reads CASSYPPHGYQETQYF. In nucleotides, the CDR3 is TGTGCCAGCAGTTACCCCCCTCACGGGTACCAAGAGACCCAGTACTTC.